One and the same sample provided the 2 T cell receptor beta chains below, sequenced in a study of T-cell reconstitution after alpha-beta-depleted transplantation in children. Using unique molecular identifiers, the investigators prepared the TCRbeta library. TCRdb used MiXCR to reprocess the PCR reads, holding one entry per CDR3 protein. The sample lists 300,000 to 400,000 distinct CDR3 sequences, around 15% occurring once. The input for sequencing was PBMCs, mostly from graft donor cells, taken 360 days after TCRalphabeta/CD19-depleted stem cell transplant. The source is a male patient under 10 years old who had a stem cell transplant for acute lymphoblastic leukemia, so the T cells may come from the graft donor.

Details on this clonotype: A read error may account for a junction end that differs from germline. The chain couples TRBV6-1 to TRBJ2-4, with TRBD1 matching 9 bases. The CDR3 length is 14 residues. Per germline, CDR1 MNHNS and CDR2 SASEGT. The CDR3 DNA is TGTGCCAGCAGTCCCCCGGGACAGGGTCTGGTAGGGCCCTTC. It codes for CASSPPGQGLVGPF.

The chain recombines TRBV20-1 with TRBJ2-1, with 7 bases lining up with TRBD1. The CDR3 has 15 residues. Germline V gene lookup returns CDR1 DFQATT and CDR2 SNEGSKA (reference sequence). V shed 6 bases and J 8 bases; nucleotides not matched to a gene: 16. This chain's CDR3 is CSAPGTGTDVDEQFF. The CDR3 DNA follows: TGCAGTGCCCCCGGAACCGGGACAGACGTGGATGAGCAGTTCTTC.